Listed below are T cell receptor beta chains from one sample, sequenced in a study of human T cells and chemical hapten exposure. TCRdb re-derived calls from the RACE reads in MiXCR, one entry per CDR3 protein. The repertoire consists of 150,000 to 200,000 distinct CDR3 sequences, with more than 25% occurring once and the leading ten covering just under 3%. The input for sequencing was whole blood, taken in connection with sensitization to the hapten diphenylcyclopropenone (DPC). These receptor sequences come from a young woman with alopecia areata. Some clones in this sample may be carry-over from other donors' samples. The CDR3 runs from the conserved cysteine through the conserved F or W. D genes are given only for firm matches. Clone size, where shown, is once, few, many, or a class for clones that have expanded.

v_call: TRBV5-1; clone_size: NA; d_call: NA; j_call: TRBJ2-5; cdr3_aa: CASSPDGQRVTQYF; cdr3_nt: TGCGCCAGCAGCCCCGACGGGCAGAGGGTGACCCAGTACTTC
v_call: TRBV2; clone_size: few; d_call: TRBD1; j_call: TRBJ1-5; cdr3_aa: CASSGGGAGQPQHF; cdr3_nt: TGTGCCAGCAGTGGAGGGGGCGCCGGGCAGCCCCAGCATTTT
v_call: TRBV10-2; clone_size: NA; d_call: TRBD2; j_call: TRBJ2-7; cdr3_aa: CASSEPQTSGRSEQYF; cdr3_nt: TGCGCCAGCAGTGAGCCGCAGACTAGCGGGAGGAGCGAGCAGTACTTC
v_call: TRBV20-1; clone_size: NA; d_call: TRBD2; j_call: TRBJ2-4; cdr3_aa: CSARVPGGGNIQYF; cdr3_nt: TGCAGTGCTAGGGTTCCCGGGGGGGGTAACATTCAGTACTTC
v_call: TRBV11-3; clone_size: many; d_call: NA; j_call: TRBJ1-1; cdr3_aa: CASSLATGFGNTEAFF; cdr3_nt: TGTGCCAGCAGCTTAGCCACAGGGTTCGGGAACACTGAAGCTTTCTTT
v_call: TRBV20-1; clone_size: many; d_call: TRBD1; j_call: TRBJ2-5; cdr3_aa: CSARDRVTGETQYF; cdr3_nt: TGCAGTGCCAGGGACAGGGTGACCGGGGAGACCCAGTACTTC
v_call: TRBV27; clone_size: few; d_call: TRBD1; j_call: TRBJ1-5; cdr3_aa: CASSSRDRGPDQPQHF; cdr3_nt: TGTGCCAGCAGTTCCCGGGACAGGGGTCCAGATCAGCCCCAGCATTTT
v_call: TRBV9; clone_size: few; d_call: NA; j_call: TRBJ1-1; cdr3_aa: CASSVTLNTEAFF; cdr3_nt: TGTGCCAGCAGCGTTACATTGAACACTGAAGCTTTCTTT
v_call: TRBV6-5; clone_size: few; d_call: TRBD1; j_call: TRBJ1-1; cdr3_aa: CASSPVPGQGRGSEAFF; cdr3_nt: TGTGCCAGCAGCCCAGTCCCGGGACAGGGGCGGGGGTCTGAAGCTTTCTTT
v_call: TRBV20-1; clone_size: NA; d_call: TRBD1; j_call: TRBJ1-5; cdr3_aa: CSASPHGQGYQPQHF; cdr3_nt: TGCAGTGCTAGCCCCCACGGACAGGGGTATCAGCCCCAGCATTTT
v_call: TRBV6-2/TRBV6-3; clone_size: NA; d_call: TRBD2; j_call: TRBJ2-5; cdr3_aa: CASSYGTSGFQETQYF; cdr3_nt: TGTGCCAGCAGTTACGGGACTAGCGGCTTCCAAGAGACCCAGTACTTC
v_call: TRBV7-2; clone_size: few; d_call: TRBD2; j_call: TRBJ2-1; cdr3_aa: CASSRYLGLAGSNEQFF; cdr3_nt: TGTGCCAGCAGCCGGTACCTCGGACTAGCGGGGTCCAATGAGCAGTTCTTC
v_call: TRBV21-1; clone_size: few; d_call: NA; j_call: TRBJ2-3; cdr3_aa: CASSNSDRMREGPQSTDTQYF; cdr3_nt: TGTGCCAGCAGCAATTCGGACCGGATGCGGGAGGGCCCACAAAGCACCGATACGCAGTATTTT
v_call: TRBV28; clone_size: NA; d_call: TRBD1; j_call: TRBJ1-1; cdr3_aa: CASSSPQGQGHTEAFF; cdr3_nt: TGTGCCAGCAGTTCACCCCAGGGACAGGGGCACACTGAAGCTTTCTTT
v_call: TRBV25-1; clone_size: NA; d_call: NA; j_call: TRBJ1-1; cdr3_aa: CASSGVSGRAFF; cdr3_nt: TGTGCCAGCAGTGGGGTTTCAGGGCGAGCTTTCTTT
v_call: TRBV29-1; clone_size: NA; d_call: TRBD1; j_call: TRBJ1-5; cdr3_aa: CSVGGQGGQPQHF; cdr3_nt: TGCAGCGTCGGGGGACAGGGAGGTCAGCCCCAGCATTTT
v_call: TRBV6-5; clone_size: NA; d_call: NA; j_call: TRBJ1-6; cdr3_aa: CASSYGAPVNSPLHF; cdr3_nt: TGTGCCAGCAGTTATGGGGCCCCAGTAAATTCACCCCTCCACTTT
v_call: TRBV7-2; clone_size: NA; d_call: NA; j_call: TRBJ1-2; cdr3_aa: CASRGERGGYTF; cdr3_nt: TGTGCCAGCAGGGGGGAGCGGGGTGGCTACACCTTC
v_call: TRBV4-3; clone_size: few; d_call: TRBD1; j_call: TRBJ2-7; cdr3_aa: CASSQDTSGGGLKQYF; cdr3_nt: TGCGCCAGCAGCCAAGATACCTCAGGGGGCGGATTAAAGCAGTACTTC
v_call: TRBV29-1; clone_size: many; d_call: NA; j_call: TRBJ2-1; cdr3_aa: CSVDGYLQGSYLYNEQFF; cdr3_nt: TGCAGCGTTGATGGGTACTTACAGGGAAGTTACCTCTACAATGAGCAGTTCTTC
v_call: TRBV5-1; clone_size: few; d_call: NA; j_call: TRBJ2-1; cdr3_aa: CASSLVPDDNEQFF; cdr3_nt: TGCGCCAGCAGCTTGGTTCCGGACGACAATGAGCAGTTCTTC
v_call: TRBV28; clone_size: NA; d_call: TRBD1; j_call: TRBJ2-7; cdr3_aa: CASRTGMYEQYF; cdr3_nt: TGTGCCAGCAGGACAGGGATGTACGAGCAGTACTTC
v_call: TRBV4-2; clone_size: NA; d_call: TRBD2; j_call: TRBJ2-5; cdr3_aa: CASSQYLTSGRQSGETQYF; cdr3_nt: TGTGCCAGCAGCCAATACCTGACTAGCGGGAGACAGTCGGGAGAGACCCAGTACTTC
v_call: TRBV4-3; clone_size: few; d_call: TRBD2; j_call: TRBJ2-1; cdr3_aa: CASSHAGTSSDEQFF; cdr3_nt: TGCGCCAGCAGCCATGCCGGGACTAGTTCGGATGAGCAGTTCTTC
v_call: TRBV28; clone_size: few; d_call: NA; j_call: TRBJ1-2; cdr3_aa: CASSSRKWAGGSNGYTF; cdr3_nt: TGTGCCAGCAGTTCGAGAAAATGGGCGGGGGGATCAAATGGCTACACCTTC
v_call: TRBV30; clone_size: few; d_call: NA; j_call: TRBJ1-6; cdr3_aa: CAWTDRLNSPLHF; cdr3_nt: TGTGCCTGGACTGACAGACTCAATTCACCCCTCCACTTT
v_call: TRBV5-1; clone_size: few; d_call: NA; j_call: TRBJ1-2; cdr3_aa: CASSLEQGFYTF; cdr3_nt: TGCGCCAGCAGCTTGGAGCAGGGCTTCTACACCTTC
v_call: TRBV10-3; clone_size: NA; d_call: NA; j_call: TRBJ1-2; cdr3_aa: CAISYGTQEGYTF; cdr3_nt: TGTGCCATCAGTTACGGGACGCAGGAGGGCTACACCTTC
v_call: TRBV28; clone_size: once; d_call: TRBD2; j_call: TRBJ2-2; cdr3_aa: CASSLRTSGGFYTGELFF; cdr3_nt: TGTGCCAGCAGTTTGCGGACTAGCGGGGGGTTTTACACCGGGGAGCTGTTTTTT
v_call: TRBV28; clone_size: NA; d_call: NA; j_call: TRBJ2-2; cdr3_aa: CASNPGPRGPGELFF; cdr3_nt: TGTGCCAGCAACCCGGGACCCCGAGGACCCGGGGAGCTGTTTTTT
v_call: TRBV29-1; clone_size: NA; d_call: TRBD1; j_call: TRBJ2-4; cdr3_aa: CSAKTGGKNIQYF; cdr3_nt: TGCAGCGCCAAAACAGGGGGTAAAAACATTCAGTACTTC
v_call: TRBV5-1; clone_size: many; d_call: NA; j_call: TRBJ2-1; cdr3_aa: CASSLAGDSKYNEQFF; cdr3_nt: TGCGCCAGCAGCTTGGCCGGGGACTCGAAATACAATGAGCAGTTCTTC
v_call: TRBV20-1; clone_size: few; d_call: TRBD1; j_call: TRBJ2-2; cdr3_aa: CSASADRVTGELFF; cdr3_nt: TGCAGTGCTAGCGCGGACAGGGTAACCGGGGAGCTGTTTTTT